What follows are 6 T cell receptor beta chains derived from one specimen sequenced in a study of shared T cell receptors in the human thymus. Data came from immunoSEQ multiplex PCR; TCRdb stores just in-frame clones and leaves some out. The sample shows 72,000 or so clones, about 95% of them seen only once. Sequenced: thymocytes. These receptors all come from a human donor.

V and J are TRBV11-2 and TRBJ2-5; perhaps TRBD2 as D (5 bases). The CDR3 loop spans 15 amino acids. V was clipped by 6 bases and J by 3 bases, with 17 bases between them. From germline, CDR1 is SGHAT and CDR2 FQNNGV. CDR3 DNA: TGTGCCAGCAGTACGCTAGCCGGGGATAAAGAGACCCAGTACTTC. This encodes CASSTLAGDKETQYF.

V is TRBV25-1 and J is TRBJ1-2; D is undetermined. V lost 6 bases and J 2 bases, leaving 13 bases between the germline ends. Per the germline V gene, CDR1 is MGHDK and CDR2 is SYGVNS. This CDR3 comprises 14 residues. The CDR3 DNA is TGTGCCAGCAGCGATGTAGACGACAACTATGGCTACACCTTC. Protein sequence: CASSDVDDNYGYTF.

This sequence joins TRBV4-3 and TRBJ1-4, with D possibly being TRBD1 (5 bases). Deletions cut 0 bases from V and 5 bases from J, with 13 bases between. Germline assignment: CDR1 LGHNA and CDR2 YSLEER. This CDR3 spans 16 amino acids. Written as DNA, the CDR3 is TGCGCCAGCAGCCAAGATCAGGGAGGGGAAAATGAAAAACTGTTTTTT. This sequence encodes CASSQDQGGENEKLFF.

This chain connects TRBV28 to TRBJ1-3, with D possibly matching TRBD1 (6 bases). V dropped 0 bases and J dropped 8 bases, with 20 bases sitting between them. The CDR3 contains 17 residues. Germline V CDR1 and CDR2: MDHEN, SYDVKM. In DNA form, the CDR3 reads TGTGCCAGCAGTTTATGTTATACGGGACACTCGGGAGACACCATATATTTT. Its protein product is CASSLCYTGHSGDTIYF.

The V and J genes are TRBV4-2 and TRBJ2-3; D perhaps matches TRBD2 (5 bases). This CDR3 comprises 19 residues. The germline V and J ends were trimmed by 0 bases and 0 bases, with 19 bases remaining between them. CDR1 and CDR2 (germline): LGHNA, YNFKEQ. The CDR3 reads CASSQERAEPITSTDTQYF. Here the CDR3 DNA reads TGTGCCAGCAGCCAAGAGAGGGCGGAACCGATAACTAGCACAGATACGCAGTATTTT.

This clone came up once. The rearrangement joins TRBV10-3 to TRBJ2-7, with a tentative D call TRBD1 (5 bases). V gave up 4 bases and J gave up 4 bases, with 11 bases separating them. Germline CDR1 reads ENHRY; CDR2 reads SYGVKD. The CDR3 is 13 residues long. The CDR3 loop is CAISAAGIYEQYF. The CDR3 DNA follows: TGTGCCATCAGTGCGGCAGGGATTTACGAGCAGTACTTC.